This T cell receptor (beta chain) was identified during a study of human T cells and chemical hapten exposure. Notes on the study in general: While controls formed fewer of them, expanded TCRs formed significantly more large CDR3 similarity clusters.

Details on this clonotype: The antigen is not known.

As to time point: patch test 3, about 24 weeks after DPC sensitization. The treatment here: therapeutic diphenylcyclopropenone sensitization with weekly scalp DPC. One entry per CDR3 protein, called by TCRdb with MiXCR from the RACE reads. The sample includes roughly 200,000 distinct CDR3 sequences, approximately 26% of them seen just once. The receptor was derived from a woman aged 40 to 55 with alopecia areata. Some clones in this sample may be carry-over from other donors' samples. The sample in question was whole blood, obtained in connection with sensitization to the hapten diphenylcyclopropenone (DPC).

The chain's CDR3 is CASSVGGGLSSYEQYF. Written as DNA, the CDR3 is TGTGCCAGCAGCGTAGGGGGGGGTCTCTCCTCCTACGAGCAGTACTTC. The chain has TRBV9 and TRBJ2-7; 7 nucleotides line up with TRBD2. From germline, CDR1 is SGDLS and CDR2 YYNGEE. The CDR3 has 16 residues. V lost 0 bases, J lost 0 bases, and 6 bases stayed unmatched.